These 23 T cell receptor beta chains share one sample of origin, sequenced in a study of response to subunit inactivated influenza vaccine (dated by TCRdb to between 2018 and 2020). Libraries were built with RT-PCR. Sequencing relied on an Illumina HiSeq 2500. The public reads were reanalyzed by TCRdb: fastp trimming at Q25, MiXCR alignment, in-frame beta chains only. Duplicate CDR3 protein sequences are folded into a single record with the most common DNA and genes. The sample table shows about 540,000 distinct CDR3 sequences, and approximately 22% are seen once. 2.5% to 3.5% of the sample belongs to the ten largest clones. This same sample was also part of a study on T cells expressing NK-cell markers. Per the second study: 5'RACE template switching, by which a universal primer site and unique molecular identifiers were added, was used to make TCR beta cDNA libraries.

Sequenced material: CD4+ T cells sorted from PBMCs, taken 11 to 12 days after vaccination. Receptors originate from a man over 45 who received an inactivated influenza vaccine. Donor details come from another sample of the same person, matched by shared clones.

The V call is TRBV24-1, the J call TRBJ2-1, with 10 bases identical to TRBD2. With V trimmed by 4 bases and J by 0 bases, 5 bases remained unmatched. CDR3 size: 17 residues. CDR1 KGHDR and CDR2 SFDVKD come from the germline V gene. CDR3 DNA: TGTGCCACCAGTGACCCGCTAGCGGGGGCCTCCTACAATGAGCAGTTCTTC. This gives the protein CATSDPLAGASYNEQFF.

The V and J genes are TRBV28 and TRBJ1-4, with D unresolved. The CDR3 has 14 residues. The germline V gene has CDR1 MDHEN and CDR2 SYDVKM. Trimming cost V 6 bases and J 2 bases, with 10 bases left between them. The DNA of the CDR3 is TGTGCCAGCAGCCCGGCGGACACTAATGAAAAACTGTTTTTT. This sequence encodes CASSPADTNEKLFF.

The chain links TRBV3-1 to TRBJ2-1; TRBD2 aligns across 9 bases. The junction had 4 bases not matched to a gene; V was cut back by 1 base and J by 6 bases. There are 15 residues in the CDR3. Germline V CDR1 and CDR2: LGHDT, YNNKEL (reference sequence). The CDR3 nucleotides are TGTGCCAGCAGCCAAGCCAGCGGGAGGACCAATGAGCAGTTCTTC. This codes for CASSQASGRTNEQFF.

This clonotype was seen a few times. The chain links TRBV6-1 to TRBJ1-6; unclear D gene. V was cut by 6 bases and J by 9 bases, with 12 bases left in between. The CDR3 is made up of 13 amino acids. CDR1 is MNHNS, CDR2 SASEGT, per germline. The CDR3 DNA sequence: TGTGCCAGCAGACTAAATCTGGGTTCACCCCTCCACTTT. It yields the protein CASRLNLGSPLHF.

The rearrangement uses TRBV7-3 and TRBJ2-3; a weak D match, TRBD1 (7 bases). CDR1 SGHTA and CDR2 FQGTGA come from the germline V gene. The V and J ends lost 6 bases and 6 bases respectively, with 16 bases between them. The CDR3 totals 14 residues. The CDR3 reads CASSTTGAGDTQYF. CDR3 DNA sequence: TGTGCCAGCAGTACTACAGGGGCGGGGGATACGCAGTATTTT.

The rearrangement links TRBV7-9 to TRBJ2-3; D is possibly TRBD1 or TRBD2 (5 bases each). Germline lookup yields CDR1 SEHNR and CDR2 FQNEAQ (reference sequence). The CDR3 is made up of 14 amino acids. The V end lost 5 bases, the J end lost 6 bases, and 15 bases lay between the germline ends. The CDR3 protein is CASSQGVGTDTQYF. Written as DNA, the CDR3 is TGTGCCAGCAGCCAAGGAGTAGGGACGGATACGCAGTATTTT.

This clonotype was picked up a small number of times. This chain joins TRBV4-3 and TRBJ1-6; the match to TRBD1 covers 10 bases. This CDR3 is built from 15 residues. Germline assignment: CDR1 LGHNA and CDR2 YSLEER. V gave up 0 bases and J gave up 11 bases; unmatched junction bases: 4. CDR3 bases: TGCGCCAGCAGCCAAGACGGGGACAGGGGTACACCCCTCCACTTT. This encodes CASSQDGDRGTPLHF.

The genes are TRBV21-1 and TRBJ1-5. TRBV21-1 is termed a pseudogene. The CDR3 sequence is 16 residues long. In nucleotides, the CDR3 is TGTGCCAGCAGCAAAGGGGGACGAGAAAGCAATCAGCCCCAGCATTTT. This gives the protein CASSKGGRESNQPQHF.

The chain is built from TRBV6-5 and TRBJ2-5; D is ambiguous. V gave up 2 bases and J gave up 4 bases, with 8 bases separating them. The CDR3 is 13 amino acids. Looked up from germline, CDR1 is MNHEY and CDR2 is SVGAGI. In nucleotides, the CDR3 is TGTGCCAGCAGTTACATTGCGGCAGAGACCCAGTACTTC. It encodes CASSYIAAETQYF.

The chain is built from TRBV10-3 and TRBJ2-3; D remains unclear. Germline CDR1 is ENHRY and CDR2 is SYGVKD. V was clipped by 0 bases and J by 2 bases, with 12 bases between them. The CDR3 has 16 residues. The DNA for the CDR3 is TGTGCCATCAGTGAGTCGAAGGGCTCCTCCACAGATACGCAGTATTTT. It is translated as CAISESKGSSTDTQYF.

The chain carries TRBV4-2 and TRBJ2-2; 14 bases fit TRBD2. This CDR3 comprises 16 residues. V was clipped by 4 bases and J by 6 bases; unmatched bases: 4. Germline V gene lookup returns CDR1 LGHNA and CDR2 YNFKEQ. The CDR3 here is CASSPAGLAGAGELFF. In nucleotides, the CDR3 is TGTGCCAGCAGCCCCGCGGGACTAGCGGGAGCCGGGGAGCTGTTTTTT.

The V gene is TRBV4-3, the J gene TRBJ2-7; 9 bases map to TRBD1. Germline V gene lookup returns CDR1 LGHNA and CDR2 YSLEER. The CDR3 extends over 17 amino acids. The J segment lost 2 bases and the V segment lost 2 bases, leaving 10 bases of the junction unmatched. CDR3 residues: CASSQLHRQGDTYEQYF. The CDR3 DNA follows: TGCGCCAGCAGCCAACTACACCGACAGGGGGATACCTACGAGCAGTACTTC.

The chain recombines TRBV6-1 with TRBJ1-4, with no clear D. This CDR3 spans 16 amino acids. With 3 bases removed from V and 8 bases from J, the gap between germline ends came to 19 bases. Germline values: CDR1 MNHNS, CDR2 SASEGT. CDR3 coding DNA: TGTGCCAGCAGTGATATGGTTTCCAGACCCACAGAAAAACTGTTTTTT. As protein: CASSDMVSRPTEKLFF.

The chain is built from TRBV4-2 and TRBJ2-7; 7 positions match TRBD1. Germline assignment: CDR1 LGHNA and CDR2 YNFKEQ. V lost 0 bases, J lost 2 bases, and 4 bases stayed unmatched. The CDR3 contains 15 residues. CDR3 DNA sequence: TGTGCCAGCAGCCAAGAACAGGGGACGACCTACGAGCAGTACTTC. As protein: CASSQEQGTTYEQYF.

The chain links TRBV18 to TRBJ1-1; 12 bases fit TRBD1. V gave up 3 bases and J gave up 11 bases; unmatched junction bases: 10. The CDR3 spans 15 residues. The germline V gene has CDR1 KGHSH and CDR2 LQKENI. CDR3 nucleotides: TGTGCCAGCTCACCCCGCCGGGACAGGGGGCTTGAGGCTTTCTTT. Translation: CASSPRRDRGLEAFF.

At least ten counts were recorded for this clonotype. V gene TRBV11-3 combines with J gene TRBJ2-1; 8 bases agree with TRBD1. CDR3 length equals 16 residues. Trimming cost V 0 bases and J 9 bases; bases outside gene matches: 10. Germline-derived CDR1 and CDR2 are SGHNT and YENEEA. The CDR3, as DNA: TGTGCCAGCAGCTTAGATCGGGACAGGCCGGGAAGTGAGCAGTTCTTC. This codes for CASSLDRDRPGSEQFF.

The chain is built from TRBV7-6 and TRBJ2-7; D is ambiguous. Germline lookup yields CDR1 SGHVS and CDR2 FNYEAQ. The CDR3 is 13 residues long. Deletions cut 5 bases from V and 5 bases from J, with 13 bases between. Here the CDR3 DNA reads TGTGCCAGCAGCCGAGACCTAGTTGACGAGCAGTACTTC. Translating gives CASSRDLVDEQYF.

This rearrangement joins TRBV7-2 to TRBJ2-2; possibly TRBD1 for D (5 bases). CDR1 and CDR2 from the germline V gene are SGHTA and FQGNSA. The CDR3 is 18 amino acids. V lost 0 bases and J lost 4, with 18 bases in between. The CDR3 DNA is TGTGCCAGCAGCTTAGCCACGGCCGGAAGGGGCAGCACCGGGGAGCTGTTTTTT. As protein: CASSLATAGRGSTGELFF.

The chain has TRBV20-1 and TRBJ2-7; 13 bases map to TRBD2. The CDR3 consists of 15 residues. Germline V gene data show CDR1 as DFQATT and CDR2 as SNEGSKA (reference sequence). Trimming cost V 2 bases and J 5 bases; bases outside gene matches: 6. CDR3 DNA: TGCAGTGCTAGACCGCAACTAGCGGGGGGGAACGAGCAGTACTTC. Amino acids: CSARPQLAGGNEQYF.

The CDR3 DNA reads TGCAGTGCCAACATGTTATCCTCCTACAATGAGCAGTTCTTC. Translating gives CSANMLSSYNEQFF. The chain has TRBV20-1 and TRBJ2-1, with D uncertain. V gave up 6 bases and J gave up 0 bases, with 12 bases separating them. The CDR3 totals 14 residues. Germline V lookup: CDR1 DFQATT, CDR2 SNEGSKA (reference sequence).

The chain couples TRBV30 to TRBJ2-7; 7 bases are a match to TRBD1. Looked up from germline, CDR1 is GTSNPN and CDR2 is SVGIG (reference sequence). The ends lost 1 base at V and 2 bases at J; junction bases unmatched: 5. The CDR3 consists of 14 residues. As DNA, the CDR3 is TGTGCCTGGAGTGCCAAGGGGGCGGCCTACGAGCAGTACTTC. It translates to CAWSAKGAAYEQYF.

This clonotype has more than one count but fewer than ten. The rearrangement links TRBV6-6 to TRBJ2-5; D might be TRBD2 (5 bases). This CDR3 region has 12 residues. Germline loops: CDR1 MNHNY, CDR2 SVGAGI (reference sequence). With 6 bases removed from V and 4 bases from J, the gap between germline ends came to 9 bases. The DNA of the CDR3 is TGTGCCAGCAGGGGGAGCCCAGAGACCCAGTACTTC. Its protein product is CASRGSPETQYF.

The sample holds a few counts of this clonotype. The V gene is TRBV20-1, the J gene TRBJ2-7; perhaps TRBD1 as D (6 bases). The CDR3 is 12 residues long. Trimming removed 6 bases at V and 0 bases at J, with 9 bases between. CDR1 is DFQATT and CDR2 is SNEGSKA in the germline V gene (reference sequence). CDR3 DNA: TGCAGTGCGAACAGGGACTCCTACGAGCAGTACTTC. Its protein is CSANRDSYEQYF.